These T cell receptor beta chains were read from a single sample in a study of cytomegalovirus exposure and HLA in healthy donors. The table came from immunoSEQ multiplex PCR; TCRdb's copy has only in-frame clones and leaves some out. There are 77,000 or so clones in the sample; around 80% occur only once, and over 15% lies in the top ten. Input material: PBMCs. Receptors originate from a man aged 65 to 85 in good health and CMV-seropositive. CDR3s include the opening cysteine and the closing phenylalanine or tryptophan. Fields, in order: CDR3 protein, CDR3 DNA, CDR3 length, D gene, clone size, V gene, J gene. The D gene is left open where the match is weak. Size is stated for part of the rows, as once, few or many counts, or as a class when the clone is expanded.

CASSESRVPYEQYF	TGTGCCAGCAGTGAATCCCGGGTCCCCTACGAGCAGTACTTC	14	.	once	TRBV2	TRBJ2-7
CASSLVTGGQETQYF	TGTGCCAGCAGCTTGGTCACAGGGGGTCAAGAGACCCAGTACTTC	15	TRBD1	.	TRBV5-4	TRBJ2-5
CASSPFRELSYGYTF	TGTGCCAGCTCACCCTTCAGGGAACTGAGCTATGGCTACACCTTC	15	.	.	TRBV18	TRBJ1-2
CASSQERRGSGYGYTF	TGCGCCAGCAGCCAAGAACGCAGGGGTTCCGGCTATGGCTACACCTTC	16	.	.	TRBV4-1	TRBJ1-2
CSTMGQTSTDTQYF	TGCAGCACCATGGGACAGACTAGCACAGATACGCAGTATTTT	14	TRBD1	.	TRBV29-1	TRBJ2-3
CASSSYIGGKGYGYTF	TGTGCCAGCAGTTCTTATATCGGGGGTAAGGGCTATGGCTACACCTTC	16	.	.	TRBV28	TRBJ1-2
CASSPPDREITEAFF	TGTGCCAGCTCACCCCCGGACAGGGAAATCACTGAAGCTTTCTTT	15	TRBD1	.	TRBV18	TRBJ1-1
CASSPPGQGARNQPQHF	TGTGCCAGCAGTCCGCCGGGACAGGGGGCGCGTAATCAGCCCCAGCATTTT	17	TRBD1	.	TRBV11-2	TRBJ1-5
CTSSGGQGNQPQHF	TGCACCAGCAGCGGGGGACAGGGAAATCAGCCCCAGCATTTT	14	.	.	TRBV1	TRBJ1-5
CASSASTVPGYTF	TGTGCCAGCAGTGCCTCGACAGTACCCGGCTACACCTTC	13	.	.	TRBV6-5	TRBJ1-2
CASSTVGWGVSEKLFF	TGTGCCAGCAGCACGGTGGGCTGGGGGGTTAGTGAAAAACTGTTTTTT	16	.	.	TRBV28	TRBJ1-4
CASSTRTSRRNEQFF	TGTGCCAGCAGCACCCGGACTAGCCGGCGCAATGAGCAGTTCTTC	15	TRBD2	.	TRBV14	TRBJ2-1
CALTRGTSGRRNEQFF	TGTGCCCTAACTCGGGGGACTAGCGGGAGGAGGAATGAGCAGTTCTTC	16	TRBD2	.	TRBV30	TRBJ2-1
CSGGADPHEQFF	TGCAGCGGGGGAGCGGACCCCCATGAGCAGTTCTTC	12	.	.	TRBV29-1	TRBJ2-1
CASGLVHPGQLGGELFF	TGTGCTAGTGGTTTGGTTCACCCGGGACAGCTCGGCGGGGAGCTGTTTTTT	17	TRBD1	.	TRBV12-5	TRBJ2-2
CASSAQADTQYF	TGTGCCAGCAGTGCACAGGCAGATACGCAGTATTTT	12	.	.	TRBV28	TRBJ2-3
CASSSQGVSTGELFF	TGTGCCAGCAGCTCACAGGGGGTGAGCACCGGGGAGCTGTTTTTT	15	TRBD1	.	TRBV6-5	TRBJ2-2
CASSPRGSGPYEQYF	TGTGCCAGCAGCCCCCGGGGTAGCGGCCCCTACGAGCAGTACTTC	15	.	.	TRBV9	TRBJ2-7
CASTKGDRGPDEKLFF	TGTGCCAGCACTAAGGGGGACAGGGGGCCGGATGAAAAACTGTTTTTT	16	TRBD1	once	TRBV2	TRBJ1-4
CASSLAQGKMTDTQYF	TGTGCCAGCAGCTTAGCCCAGGGGAAGATGACAGATACGCAGTATTTT	16	.	.	TRBV7-9	TRBJ2-3
CASRRWDSSNEKLFF	TGTGCCAGCAGGCGCTGGGACAGCTCTAATGAAAAACTGTTTTTT	15	TRBD1	.	TRBV6-1	TRBJ1-4
CAWSVRSGETQYF	TGTGCCTGGAGTGTACGGTCAGGAGAGACCCAGTACTTC	13	.	.	TRBV30	TRBJ2-5
CASSLDRAYEQYF	TGCGCCAGCAGCTTGGACAGGGCCTACGAGCAGTACTTC	13	.	few	TRBV5-1	TRBJ2-7
CASIRTGGEKLFF	TGTGCCAGCATTAGGACAGGCGGTGAAAAACTGTTTTTT	13	TRBD1	once	TRBV2	TRBJ1-4
CASSQVVGGRDNEQFF	TGTGCCAGCAGCCAAGTCGTTGGAGGGCGCGACAATGAGCAGTTCTTC	16	.	.	TRBV4-2	TRBJ2-1
CASSLRENTGELFF	TGTGCCAGCAGTCTCAGGGAGAACACCGGGGAGCTGTTTTTT	14	.	.	TRBV6-5	TRBJ2-2
CASSLATSSYEQYF	TGCGCCAGCAGCTTGGCCACAAGCTCCTACGAGCAGTACTTC	14	.	.	TRBV5-1	TRBJ2-7
CASSSDRGAREQYF	TGTGCCAGCAGCTCGGACAGGGGGGCGAGAGAGCAGTACTTC	14	TRBD1	.	TRBV5-4	TRBJ2-7
CASSLGQANSSYEQYF	TGTGCCAGCAGCTTAGGACAGGCGAACAGCTCCTACGAGCAGTACTTC	16	.	.	TRBV7-6	TRBJ2-7
CAWSGPGGPNTEAFF	TGTGCCTGGAGTGGCCCAGGGGGGCCGAACACTGAAGCTTTCTTT	15	TRBD1	.	TRBV30	TRBJ1-1
CASSQGTSGNEQFF	TGTGCCAGCAGCCAAGGAACTAGCGGCAATGAGCAGTTCTTC	14	TRBD2	few	TRBV14	TRBJ2-1
CASRSGFPSYEQYF	TGCGCCAGCAGGAGCGGTTTTCCATCCTACGAGCAGTACTTC	14	.	.	TRBV5-1	TRBJ2-7
CAWSKGQANYGYTF	TGTGCCTGGAGTAAAGGACAAGCTAACTATGGCTACACCTTC	14	.	once	TRBV30	TRBJ1-2
CASSTNDRANYGYTF	TGTGCCAGCAGCACTAATGACAGGGCTAACTATGGCTACACCTTC	15	TRBD1	.	TRBV7-9	TRBJ1-2
CASSLVLQGTDTQYF	TGTGCCAGCAGCTTAGTCTTACAGGGAACAGATACGCAGTATTTT	15	.	once	TRBV13	TRBJ2-3
CAGGRGQEKLFF	TGTGCCGGGGGCAGGGGACAGGAAAAACTGTTTTTT	12	TRBD1	few	TRBV2	TRBJ1-4
CAWSVSLLAKNIQYF	TGTGCCTGGAGCGTGTCCCTTCTAGCCAAAAACATTCAGTACTTC	15	.	.	TRBV30	TRBJ2-4
CASSLYQGRQPQHF	TGTGCCAGCAGCTTATATCAGGGAAGGCAGCCCCAGCATTTT	14	.	.	TRBV7-2	TRBJ1-5
CASSLNSHYGYTF	TGCGCCAGCAGCTTGAACAGCCACTATGGCTACACCTTC	13	.	once	TRBV5-1	TRBJ1-2
CAWSRQAYEPQHF	TGTGCCTGGAGCCGACAGGCATATGAGCCCCAGCATTTT	13	.	once	TRBV30	TRBJ1-5
CASSLALAGGGSDTQYF	TGTGCCAGCAGCTTAGCTCTAGCAGGGGGCGGTTCAGATACGCAGTATTTT	17	TRBD1	.	TRBV7-9	TRBJ2-3
CASSLISVDEQYF	TGTGCCAGCAGCTTGATTTCAGTCGACGAGCAGTACTTC	13	.	.	TRBV5-6	TRBJ2-7
CASSPTAGGANNEQFF	TGTGCCAGCAGTCCCACGGCGGGGGGCGCAAACAATGAGCAGTTCTTC	16	TRBD2	.	TRBV25-1	TRBJ2-1
CAISEGGGEQYF	TGTGCCATCAGTGAAGGGGGGGGAGAGCAGTACTTC	12	.	.	TRBV10-3	TRBJ2-7
CASSLARTGYGYTF	TGTGCCAGCAGCTTAGCGCGCACAGGATATGGCTACACCTTC	14	.	.	TRBV7-8	TRBJ1-2
CSVLGQGNEKLFF	TGCAGCGTCCTGGGACAGGGTAATGAAAAACTGTTTTTT	13	TRBD1	.	TRBV29-1	TRBJ1-4
CASSPSVGGLSYEQYF	TGTGCCAGCAGTCCCTCAGTAGGCGGGCTTAGCTACGAGCAGTACTTC	16	.	.	TRBV28	TRBJ2-7
CASSQDRGTDTQYF	TGCGCCAGCAGCCAGGACAGGGGCACGGATACGCAGTATTTT	14	TRBD1	.	TRBV5-1	TRBJ2-3
CATSRGQGSSTDTQYF	TGTGCCACCAGCAGGGGACAGGGCTCAAGCACAGATACGCAGTATTTT	16	TRBD1	few	TRBV15	TRBJ2-3
CAWSVQSTGELFF	TGTGCCTGGAGTGTACAGAGCACCGGGGAGCTGTTTTTT	13	.	few	TRBV30	TRBJ2-2
CASSTKTGGNSGANVLTF	TGTGCCAGCAGCACAAAGACAGGGGGGAACTCTGGGGCCAACGTCCTGACTTTC	18	.	.	TRBV21-1	TRBJ2-6
CASSSAGHTSEQYF	TGTGCCAGCAGTTCAGCGGGACACACTAGTGAGCAGTACTTC	14	.	.	TRBV2	TRBJ2-7
CASSQATRTEPYEQYF	TGCGCCAGCAGCCAAGCTACGAGGACAGAGCCCTACGAGCAGTACTTC	16	.	once	TRBV4-3	TRBJ2-7
CASRGPCEQFF	TGTGCCAGCAGGGGGCCTTGTGAGCAGTTCTTC	11	.	.	TRBV6-8	TRBJ2-1
CASSRFILSGLHDCDRTREHF	TGCGCCAGCAGTCGGTTTATCCTATCCGGTTTACATGATTGTGACCGAACCCGGGAACATTTT	21	.	.	TRBV23-1	TRBJ1-5
CASGSGPYGYTF	TGTGCCAGCGGTTCAGGCCCCTATGGCTACACCTTC	12	.	.	TRBV6-6	TRBJ1-2
CASSQDREFGTIYF	TGCGCCAGCAGCCAAGACAGGGAATTTGGCACCATATATTTT	14	.	few	TRBV4-3	TRBJ1-3
CASNRQGVQSTEAFF	TGTGCCAGCAACCGACAGGGAGTGCAGAGCACTGAAGCTTTCTTT	15	TRBD1	.	TRBV27	TRBJ1-1
CASSQGLGGSYEQYF	TGCGCCAGCAGCCAGGGCCTTGGGGGGTCCTACGAGCAGTACTTC	15	.	.	TRBV4-1	TRBJ2-7
CASSGRSRSADGYTF	TGTGCCAGCAGTGGCCGCTCACGGTCCGCTGATGGCTACACCTTC	15	.	.	TRBV6-1	TRBJ1-2